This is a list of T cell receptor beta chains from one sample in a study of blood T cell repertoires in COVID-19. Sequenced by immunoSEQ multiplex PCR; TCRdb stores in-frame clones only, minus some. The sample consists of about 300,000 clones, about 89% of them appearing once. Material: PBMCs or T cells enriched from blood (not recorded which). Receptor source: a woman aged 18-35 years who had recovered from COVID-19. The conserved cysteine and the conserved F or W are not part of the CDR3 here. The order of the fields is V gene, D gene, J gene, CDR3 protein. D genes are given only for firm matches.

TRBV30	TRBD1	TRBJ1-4	AWSVTGVEKLF
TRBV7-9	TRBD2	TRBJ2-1	ASSLVGLAGGVEQF
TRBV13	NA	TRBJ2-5	ASSSRQGGGETQY
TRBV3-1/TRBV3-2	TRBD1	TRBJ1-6	ASSRDRDYNSPLH
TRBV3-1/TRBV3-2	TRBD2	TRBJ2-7	ASSQMTSGSEQY
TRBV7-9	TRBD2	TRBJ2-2	ASSRSSGLTGELF
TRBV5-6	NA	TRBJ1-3	ASSLGLAVVSGNTIY
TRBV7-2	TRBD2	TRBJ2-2	ASSMSSSGGSTGELF
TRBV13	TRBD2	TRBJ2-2	ASSLSLAGLPGGELF
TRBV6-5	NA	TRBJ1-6	ASTRGGSPNSPLH
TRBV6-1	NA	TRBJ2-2	ASSEVQGRGSGELF
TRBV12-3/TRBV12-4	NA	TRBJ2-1	ASTSALLNEQF
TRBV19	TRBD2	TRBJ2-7	ASSIGLAGVYEQY
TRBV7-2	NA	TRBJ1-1	ASSFDRGEAF
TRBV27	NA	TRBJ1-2	ASSLRTGEGYT
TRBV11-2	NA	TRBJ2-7	ASSLGGLASEQY
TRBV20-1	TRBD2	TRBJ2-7	SASRGDGGGSHEQY
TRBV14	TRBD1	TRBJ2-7	ASSREGGFFEKY
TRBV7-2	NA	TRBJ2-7	ASSSPNVGPYEQY
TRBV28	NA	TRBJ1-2	ASSLSPGQNYGYT
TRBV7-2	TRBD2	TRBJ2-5	ASSNRHSGGAGTQY
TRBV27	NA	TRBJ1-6	ASSNTGSLYNSPLH
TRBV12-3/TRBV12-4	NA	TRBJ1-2	ASKHTGFDGYT
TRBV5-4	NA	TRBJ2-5	ASSPFQGPQETQY
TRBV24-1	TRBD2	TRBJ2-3	ATSDQRGGDTQY
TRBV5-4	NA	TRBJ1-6	ASSPGLSSYNSPLH
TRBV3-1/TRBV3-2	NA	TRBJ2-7	ASSQGRYEQY
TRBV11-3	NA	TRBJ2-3	ASSSGGKSTDTQY
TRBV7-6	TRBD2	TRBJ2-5	ASSLGLAGGRTQY
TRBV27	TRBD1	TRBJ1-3	ASSPGQGNGNTIY
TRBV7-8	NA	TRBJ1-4	ASTSGRVNEKLF
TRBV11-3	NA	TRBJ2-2	ASSYRSSSDTGELF
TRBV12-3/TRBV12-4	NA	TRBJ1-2	ASGLRNNYGYT
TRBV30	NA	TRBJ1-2	AWTTGPGGYT
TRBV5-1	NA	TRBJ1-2	ASSLTGTSYGYT
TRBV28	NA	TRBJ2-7	ASSFGGVYEQY
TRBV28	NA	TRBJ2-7	ASSTARGYEQY
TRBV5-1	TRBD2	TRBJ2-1	ASSSFPLTSGYNEQF
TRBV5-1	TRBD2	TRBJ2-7	ASSLVAGGGLYEQY
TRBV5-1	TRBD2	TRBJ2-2	ASSLGVLAGAPTGELF
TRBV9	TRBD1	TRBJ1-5	ASSTGQNQPQH